This T cell receptor (beta chain) was obtained from a study of blood T cell repertoires in COVID-19. Study overall: Italy, Spain and the United States were the sources of the convalescent and acute COVID-19 samples. T cells, B-cell-depleted T cells, or PBMCs provided the cDNA or gDNA that served as material.

Per the authors' pipeline: For nucleated cells, counts were estimated from reference gene primer amplification. TCRdb's copy holds only in-frame clones and misses some; the assay was immunoSEQ multiplex PCR. V, J and clone size were drawn from that table, and D and trimming were deduced from the DNA. This sample yields 90,000 to 130,000 clones, of which approximately 85% are seen a single time; 2.4% belongs to the top ten. V lost 0 bases to trimming and J lost 7 bases, with 7 bases between them. This CDR3 has 14 amino acids. CDR1 and CDR2 from the germline V gene are MNHNY and SVGAGI (reference sequence).

The sequenced sample was peripheral blood. V usage is TRBV6-6 and J usage is TRBJ1-6; weak D call: TRBD1 (5 bases). This TCR was recovered from a human donor in a cohort sampled during active COVID-19. Here the CDR3 reads CASSYSDRNSPLHF. The CDR3 DNA sequence: TGTGCCAGCAGTTACTCTGACAGAAATTCACCCCTCCACTTT.